These T cell receptor beta chains were read from a single sample in a study of T cells in localized non-small cell lung cancer. Method: immunoSEQ multiplex PCR; TCRdb's copy keeps in-frame clones and lacks some. The table lists fewer than 20,000 clones, about nine tenths of them singletons. Here the sequenced sample was peripheral blood, taken before any cancer treatment. The receptors here all came from a man aged 40 to 75 with stage I lung adenocarcinoma. CDR3s include the opening cysteine and the closing phenylalanine or tryptophan. The D gene is left open where the match is weak. Clone size, where shown, is once, few, many, or a class for clones that have expanded.

TRBJ2-1 TRBV27 NA NA TGTGCCAGCAGTTTAGGTCCCAGAGGGTTATACAATGAGCAGTTCTTC CASSLGPRGLYNEQFF
TRBJ2-3 TRBV6-5 NA NA TGTGCCAGCAGGCGGGACTTTTCCACAGATACGCAGTATTTT CASRRDFSTDTQYF
TRBJ2-3 TRBV15 NA TRBD2 TGTGCCTCGGGGGGGGCGGATCTTAGCACAGATACGCAGTATTTT CASGGADLSTDTQYF
TRBJ1-5 TRBV19 NA NA TGTGCCAGTAGTGTATGGGACGGGGATCAGCCCCAGCATTTT CASSVWDGDQPQHF
TRBJ1-2 TRBV6-1 NA TRBD1 TGTGCCAGCAGAGGGACAGGGAACTATGGCTACACCTTC CASRGTGNYGYTF
TRBJ2-3 TRBV7-2 few NA TGTGCCAGCAGCGACTCTGTTGTAGATACGCAGTATTTT CASSDSVVDTQYF
TRBJ2-7 TRBV5-5 NA NA TGTGCCAGCAGCTTGGCGGGCGGAGTCGAGTTCGAGCAGTACTTC CASSLAGGVEFEQYF
TRBJ1-4 TRBV30 NA NA TGTGCCTGGAGCCTCGCCGAAAAACTGTTTTTT CAWSLAEKLFF
TRBJ2-3 TRBV9 NA NA TGTGCCAGCAGCGTTACCCCGAGTGATACGCAGTATTTT CASSVTPSDTQYF
TRBJ2-7 TRBV6-5 NA NA TGTGCCAGCCTACAGGGCCGTGAGGGAGAGCAGTACTTC CASLQGREGEQYF
TRBJ2-1 TRBV7-9 NA NA TGTGCCAGCAGCTTGGAGGGGGGCCCGTACAATGAGCAGTTCTTC CASSLEGGPYNEQFF
TRBJ2-7 TRBV13 NA TRBD2 TGTGCCAGCAGCCACAGAGCGGGAGGGCCTTTAGAGCAGTACTTC CASSHRAGGPLEQYF
TRBJ2-2 TRBV25-1 NA TRBD1 TGTGCCAGCAGTGTAGCAGGGGGGAACACCGGGGAGCTGTTTTTT CASSVAGGNTGELFF
TRBJ1-5 TRBV28 once NA TGTGCCAGCAGCCCGGGGCAGGGAGGCAATCAGCCCCAGCATTTT CASSPGQGGNQPQHF
TRBJ1-5 TRBV7-8 NA TRBD1 TGTGCCAGCAGCTCCACGGACAGGGATCAGCCCCAGCATTTT CASSSTDRDQPQHF
TRBJ1-2 TRBV7-9 NA NA TGTGCCAGCACCTCCCCTGGGGCCGGTGGCTACACCTTC CASTSPGAGGYTF
TRBJ1-2 TRBV9 NA NA TGTGCCAGCGGGCCGGGCGGCTATGGCTACACCTTC CASGPGGYGYTF
TRBJ2-3 TRBV10-1 NA NA TGCGCCACCAAAGCCCTGCAGGGAACAGATACGCAGTATTTT CATKALQGTDTQYF
TRBJ2-1 TRBV6-1 NA NA TGTGCCAGCAGCGAGGTCTGGGGGTTTAACAATGAGCAGTTCTTC CASSEVWGFNNEQFF
TRBJ2-3 TRBV5-6 NA NA TGTGCCAGCAGCTTCGGCGATACGCAGTATTTT CASSFGDTQYF
TRBJ2-1 TRBV28 NA TRBD1 TGTGCCAGCAGTCAGACAGGGATGGGACGCAATGAGCAGTTCTTC CASSQTGMGRNEQFF
TRBJ1-2 TRBV9 NA TRBD1 TGTGCCAGCAGACCTCCGGGACAGCAGAACTATGGCTACACCTTC CASRPPGQQNYGYTF
TRBJ2-6 TRBV25-1 NA NA TGTGCCAGCAGTTCAAGGACAGCACAAGTCTCTGGGGCCAACGTCCTGACTTTC CASSSRTAQVSGANVLTF
TRBJ1-6 TRBV4-1 NA TRBD1 TGCGCCAGCAGCCACATTCCGGGACAGGGGGATGGGTTGTCCCTCCACTTT CASSHIPGQGDGLSLHF
TRBJ2-4 TRBV5-1 NA TRBD2 TGCGCCAGCAGCTTGGCCATGACTAGCGATCACATTCAGTACTTC CASSLAMTSDHIQYF
TRBJ2-2 TRBV4-1 NA TRBD2 TGCGCCAGCACACCGGGAGGGCTGGGGACCGGGGAGCTGTTTTTT CASTPGGLGTGELFF
TRBJ1-2 TRBV11-2 NA NA TGTGCCAGCAGCTCGAATTTCGGGCCCAGTACACACTACACCTTC CASSSNFGPSTHYTF
TRBJ2-3 TRBV18 NA NA TGTGCCAGCTCACCAGGGGGGCCGGGACCCGGAGATACGCAGTATTTT CASSPGGPGPGDTQYF
TRBJ2-2 TRBV6-5 NA NA TGTGCCAGCAGTTACTCGAACAATCCCGGGGAGCTGTTTTTT CASSYSNNPGELFF
TRBJ2-1 TRBV7-9 once NA TGTGCCAGCAGCTTAATATATGAGCAGTTCTTC CASSLIYEQFF
TRBJ2-7 TRBV7-2 NA NA TGTGCCAGCAGCGACCGCTCATGGGTCAACGAGCAGTACTTC CASSDRSWVNEQYF
TRBJ1-3 TRBV5-1 NA NA TGCGCCAGCAGCCTCGGGGACCGGGATGGGGTCACCATATATTTT CASSLGDRDGVTIYF
TRBJ1-1 TRBV7-9 once NA TGTGCCAGCAGCTTCTCGTTAGGCTCCCGGGGGGCTGAAGCTTTCTTT CASSFSLGSRGAEAFF
TRBJ1-4 TRBV15 once NA TGTGCCACCAGCAGGGAATACAGGGACGGGGAAAAACTGTTTTTT CATSREYRDGEKLFF
TRBJ1-5 TRBV18 NA NA TGTGCCAGCTCACCCTCCGCAGGGGCCAATCAGCCCCAGCATTTT CASSPSAGANQPQHF
TRBJ1-3 TRBV7-6 NA NA TGTGCCAGCAGCTTAGGAGGGGTTATGGCAGGAAACACCATATATTTT CASSLGGVMAGNTIYF
TRBJ2-3 TRBV30 NA TRBD2 TGTGCCTGGAGTCGAATAGCGGGAGGAGATACGCAGTATTTT CAWSRIAGGDTQYF
TRBJ2-1 TRBV7-6 NA NA TGTGCCAGCAGCTTGGACTGGGAGCAGTTCTTC CASSLDWEQFF
TRBJ2-1 TRBV30 once NA TGTGCCTGGAGTATAACGATAATCGAGCAGTTCTTC CAWSITIIEQFF
TRBJ1-5 TRBV27 NA NA TGTGCCAGCAGATCGGTTTATAGCAATCAGCCCCAGCATTTT CASRSVYSNQPQHF
TRBJ2-5 TRBV5-1 NA TRBD2 TGCGCCAGCAGCTTGTGGCCGGGGAGGGGAGAGACCCAGTACTTC CASSLWPGRGETQYF
TRBJ1-5 TRBV6-1 NA NA TGTGCCAGCAGTATGAGGGGCCCGCCCCAGCATTTT CASSMRGPPQHF
TRBJ2-3 TRBV6-1 NA TRBD1 TGTGCCAGCAGGGCAGGGGGTACAGATACGCAGTATTTT CASRAGGTDTQYF
TRBJ2-1 TRBV4-1 NA TRBD2 TGCGCCAGCAGCCAAGATGGGGGGGGTTTAGCGAAGTTCTTC CASSQDGGGLAKFF
TRBJ2-1 TRBV5-1 NA TRBD2 TGCGCCAGCAGACTAGCGGGAGTCAATGAGCAGTTCTTC CASRLAGVNEQFF
TRBJ2-3 TRBV7-2 NA NA TGTGCCAGCAGCTCCCCAGGGGTAACGCAGTATTTT CASSSPGVTQYF
TRBJ2-5 TRBV15 NA NA TGTGCCACCAGCAGGACCAAACAAGAGACCCAGTACTTC CATSRTKQETQYF
TRBJ2-1 TRBV5-6 NA NA TGTGCCAGCAGTTGGCGAACGTTGGACAATGAGCAGTTCTTC CASSWRTLDNEQFF
TRBJ2-2 TRBV6-4 NA TRBD2 TGTGCCAGCAGTGACTTAGGGACTAGCGACACCGGGGAGCTGTTTTTT CASSDLGTSDTGELFF
TRBJ1-1 TRBV18 NA TRBD1 TGTGCCAGCTCACATCCGGGACAGGGAAGGAGTAACACTGAAGCTTTCTTT CASSHPGQGRSNTEAFF
TRBJ1-3 TRBV11-2 NA NA TGTGCCAGCAGCTTTTCGGACAGTGGAAACACCATATATTTT CASSFSDSGNTIYF
TRBJ2-1 TRBV27 NA NA TGTGCCAGCAGTTTAGGTAGTGAGCAGTTCTTC CASSLGSEQFF
TRBJ1-3 TRBV5-8 NA TRBD1 TGTGCCAGCAGCTGGGCCGGGACAGGGGGAAACACCATATATTTT CASSWAGTGGNTIYF